Listed below are T cell receptor beta chains from one sample, sequenced in a study of post-analysis software for immune sequencing data. MiXCR, run by TCRdb on the PCR reads, gives a single entry per CDR3 protein. The profile shows roughly 570,000 distinct CDR3 sequences, around 31% of them singletons. The sample was blood. These receptors were taken from a girl aged 2 to 17 with multiple sclerosis. Both conserved end residues are part of each CDR3. The order of the fields is clone size, D gene, V gene, J gene, CDR3 length, CDR3 protein, CDR3 DNA. D genes are given only for firm matches. Only some rows state a clone size, as once, few, many or a class for expanded clones.

few	-	TRBV18	TRBJ1-2	13	CASSTDTNYGYTF	TGTGCCAGCTCTACGGACACTAACTATGGCTACACCTTC
-	-	TRBV7-9	TRBJ1-3	17	CASSLRGARDSGNTIYF	TGTGCCAGCAGCCTCCGAGGAGCCCGCGACTCTGGAAACACCATATATTTT
-	TRBD1	TRBV10-3	TRBJ1-6	14	CAISEEGGNSPRHF	TGTGCCATCAGTGAGGAAGGGGGCAATTCACCCCGCCACTTT
-	-	TRBV29-1	TRBJ2-3	13	CSVEGAGTDTQYF	TGCAGCGTTGAGGGGGCTGGCACAGATACGCAGTATTTT
-	TRBD1	TRBV3-1	TRBJ1-5	15	CASSQDYRGYQPQHF	TGTGCCAGCAGCCAAGACTACAGGGGCTATCAGCCCCAGCATTTT
few	-	TRBV7-9	TRBJ1-5	12	CASSLPDQPQHF	TGTGCCAGCAGCTTACCGGATCAGCCCCAGCATTTT
many	TRBD2	TRBV12-3/TRBV12-4	TRBJ2-1	16	CASSPPISSGVDEQFF	TGTGCCAGCAGCCCACCCATTTCGAGCGGGGTAGATGAGCAGTTCTTC
-	-	TRBV10-1	TRBJ1-5	13	CASSERVGRPQHF	TGCGCCAGCAGTGAACGGGTAGGTCGGCCCCAGCATTTT
-	-	TRBV5-1	TRBJ2-1	16	CASSQDRPELYNEQFF	TGCGCCAGCAGCCAGGACAGACCTGAACTCTACAATGAGCAGTTCTTC
-	TRBD1	TRBV6-1	TRBJ1-2	13	CASSIRQGSGYTF	TGTGCCAGCAGTATCCGACAGGGTTCGGGCTACACCTTC
few	-	TRBV12-3/TRBV12-4	TRBJ2-1	14	CASSLVEAYNEQFF	TGTGCCAGCAGTTTAGTCGAAGCCTACAATGAGCAGTTCTTC
-	-	TRBV6-5	TRBJ1-5	15	CASSLVWGINQPQHF	TGTGCCAGCAGTTTAGTATGGGGAATCAATCAGCCCCAGCATTTT
-	-	TRBV5-5	TRBJ2-1	16	CASSPLTGGSYNEQFF	TGTGCCAGCAGCCCCCTGACTGGCGGGTCCTACAATGAGCAGTTCTTC
-	-	TRBV11-2	TRBJ2-5	15	CASSLVTEYQETQYF	TGTGCCAGCAGCTTAGTAACGGAGTACCAAGAGACCCAGTACTTC
few	TRBD1	TRBV7-2	TRBJ2-7	15	CASSSSDRGNYEQYF	TGTGCCAGCAGCTCCTCTGACAGGGGAAACTACGAGCAGTACTTC
-	-	TRBV12-3/TRBV12-4	TRBJ2-3	13	CASRAGKADTQYF	TGTGCCAGCAGGGCAGGGAAGGCAGATACGCAGTATTTT
few	TRBD1	TRBV5-6	TRBJ2-3	15	CASSSSGTGVDTQYF	TGTGCCAGCAGCTCGTCAGGGACAGGGGTTGATACGCAGTATTTT
many	-	TRBV5-1	TRBJ1-5	12	CASSLAGQPQHF	TGCGCCAGCAGCTTGGCTGGTCAGCCCCAGCATTTT
once	-	TRBV20-1	TRBJ2-1	14	CSALQGRSYNEQFF	TGCAGTGCCCTACAGGGTCGCTCCTACAATGAGCAGTTCTTC
few	TRBD1	TRBV7-9	TRBJ2-5	15	CASSLGDRSQETQYF	TGTGCCAGCAGCTTAGGGGACAGATCCCAAGAGACCCAGTACTTC
many	TRBD2	TRBV7-3	TRBJ2-1	15	CASSLRGGGYNEQFF	TGTGCCAGCAGCTTGAGGGGCGGGGGCTACAATGAGCAGTTCTTC
-	-	TRBV6-5	TRBJ1-1	20	CASSYSLGRRGEAGNTEAFF	TGTGCCAGCAGTTACTCGCTCGGTCGGCGCGGGGAAGCCGGGAACACTGAAGCTTTCTTT
-	-	TRBV5-1	TRBJ1-1	13	CASSSEGGRLAFF	TGCGCCAGCAGCTCCGAGGGGGGGCGCCTAGCTTTCTTT
few	TRBD1	TRBV20-1	TRBJ2-7	13	CSAPGQGIAEQYF	TGCAGTGCCCCGGGACAGGGTATTGCAGAGCAGTACTTC
few	-	TRBV9	TRBJ2-5	14	CASSVARRSETQYF	TGTGCCAGCAGCGTAGCTCGACGATCAGAGACCCAGTACTTC
-	-	TRBV4-1	TRBJ2-1	14	CASSQDPGADEQFF	TGCGCCAGCAGCCAAGATCCGGGAGCCGATGAGCAGTTCTTC
-	-	TRBV3-1	TRBJ1-1	11	CASSHNTEAFF	TGTGCCAGCAGCCATAACACTGAAGCTTTCTTT
-	-	TRBV5-6	TRBJ2-1	12	CASSCWTMEQFF	TGTGCCAGCAGCTGTTGGACGATGGAGCAGTTCTTC
many	-	TRBV29-1	TRBJ2-1	10	CSVEGNEQFF	TGCAGCGTTGAAGGGAATGAGCAGTTCTTC
few	-	TRBV12-3/TRBV12-4	TRBJ1-2	12	CASSFNSYGYTF	TGTGCCAGCAGTTTTAACAGCTATGGCTACACCTTC
-	-	TRBV19	TRBJ1-1	15	CASSINRDSLTEAFF	TGTGCCAGTAGTATCAACCGGGACTCGCTAACTGAAGCTTTCTTT
few	TRBD2	TRBV6-2/TRBV6-3	TRBJ2-7	17	CASSHGVLAGSSYEQYF	TGTGCCAGCAGTCACGGGGTTCTAGCGGGGAGTTCCTACGAGCAGTACTTC
-	-	TRBV5-1	TRBJ2-7	16	CASRPEGEGRDYEQYF	TGCGCCAGCAGGCCGGAGGGGGAAGGGAGGGACTACGAGCAGTACTTC
few	-	TRBV5-1	TRBJ1-4	16	CASSETGLATNEKLFF	TGCGCCAGCAGCGAGACGGGCCTGGCAACTAATGAAAAACTGTTTTTT
-	-	TRBV6-1	TRBJ2-7	12	CTSSIGQYEQYF	TGTACCAGCAGTATAGGACAGTACGAGCAGTACTTC
-	-	TRBV24-1	TRBJ2-1	12	CATDQGNNEQFF	TGTGCCACTGATCAGGGAAACAATGAGCAGTTCTTC
-	-	TRBV7-9	TRBJ2-3	16	CASSSMSGISTDTQYF	TGTGCCAGCAGCTCGATGAGCGGCATTAGCACAGATACGCAGTATTTT
few	TRBD1	TRBV6-1	TRBJ2-6	18	CASSEGLTGASGANVLTF	TGTGCCAGCAGTGAGGGTCTGACAGGGGCCTCTGGGGCCAACGTCCTGACTTTC
-	TRBD1	TRBV20-1	TRBJ2-7	16	CSAKGPDRIDSYEQYF	TGCAGTGCTAAGGGACCGGACAGGATCGATTCCTACGAGCAGTACTTC
-	-	TRBV3-1	TRBJ1-1	16	CASSPEGGLWNTEAFF	TGTGCCAGCAGCCCCGAGGGGGGGCTGTGGAACACTGAAGCTTTCTTT
few	-	TRBV7-9	TRBJ2-1	13	CASSVRADNEQFF	TGTGCCAGCAGCGTGCGGGCCGACAATGAGCAGTTCTTC
-	-	TRBV5-6	TRBJ2-7	14	CASSLLAENYEQYF	TGTGCCAGCAGCTTGCTGGCGGAGAACTACGAGCAGTACTTC
-	TRBD2	TRBV12-3/TRBV12-4	TRBJ2-4	17	CASSDRTSGGTKNIQYF	TGTGCCAGCAGCGATAGGACTAGCGGGGGGACAAAAAACATTCAGTACTTC
few	-	TRBV20-1	TRBJ2-1	14	CSARASGWGNEQFF	TGCAGTGCTAGGGCCTCCGGGTGGGGTAATGAGCAGTTCTTC
few	TRBD1	TRBV5-6	TRBJ2-5	15	CASSPKRAGGETQYF	TGTGCCAGCAGCCCGAAGCGGGCAGGGGGCGAGACCCAGTACTTC
-	-	TRBV5-1	TRBJ2-6	15	CASSLWPSGANVLTF	TGCGCCAGCAGCCTCTGGCCATCTGGGGCCAACGTCCTGACTTTC
few	-	TRBV14	TRBJ2-3	15	CASSQVGSATDTQYF	TGTGCCAGCAGCCAAGTCGGTAGCGCCACAGATACGCAGTATTTT
-	-	TRBV20-1	TRBJ2-1	13	CSVGQGVGNEQFF	TGCAGTGTAGGGCAGGGCGTCGGCAATGAGCAGTTCTTC
-	-	TRBV10-3	TRBJ2-7	15	CAISESGAVTYEQYF	TGTGCCATCAGTGAGTCAGGGGCAGTCACCTACGAGCAGTACTTC
-	-	TRBV29-1	TRBJ1-2	12	CSVVQDSYGYTF	TGCAGCGTTGTACAGGATAGCTATGGCTACACCTTC
-	-	TRBV5-5	TRBJ2-1	12	CASTLGYNEQFF	TGTGCCAGCACACTAGGCTACAATGAGCAGTTCTTC
-	TRBD1	TRBV4-1	TRBJ2-7	18	CASSPRNLRDSLPYEQYF	TGCGCCAGCAGCCCCCGGAACCTCCGGGACAGTCTTCCCTACGAGCAGTACTTC
-	-	TRBV29-1	TRBJ2-1	13	CSVVVWQNNEQFF	TGCAGCGTTGTAGTTTGGCAGAACAATGAGCAGTTCTTC
few	-	TRBV2	TRBJ2-7	15	CASSEMDNYSYEQYF	TGTGCCAGCAGTGAAATGGACAACTACTCCTACGAGCAGTACTTC